This T cell receptor beta chain comes out of a study of molecular identifiers for immune sequencing clone quantification. Broader study findings: Investigators reportedly could detect spiked Jurkat TCR RNA from one cell among some 940,000 naive cells.

V was trimmed by 1 base and J by 2 bases, leaving 9 bases between them. From germline, CDR1 is DFQATT and CDR2 SNEGSKA (reference sequence). The CDR3 contains 13 residues. This clonotype was seen many times. Its target is not known. TCRdb itself ran the PCR reads through MiXCR, one entry per CDR3 protein. The table has 300,000 to 400,000 distinct CDR3 sequences, about a fifth seen once. Isolation of naive CD8 T cells was achieved by sorting on a CD8+CD4-CCR7+CD45RA+ phenotype. Sequencing was carried out using naive CD8+ T cells from blood, with Jurkat cell RNA spiked in. Subset given: FACS-sorted CD8+CD4-CCR7+CD45RA+ naive T cells. The TCR comes from a human donor in good health. Some libraries in this study had Jurkat cell RNA spiked in. The rearrangement joins TRBV20-1 to TRBJ2-7; the D gene is possibly TRBD1 (5 bases). CDR3 DNA sequence: TGCAGTGCTAGAGGCCCGACAGCCTACGAGCAGTACTTC. It translates to CSARGPTAYEQYF.